A single sample gave rise to the 11 T cell receptor beta chains below, sequenced in a study of blood T cell repertoires in COVID-19. Data came from immunoSEQ multiplex PCR; TCRdb stores just in-frame clones and leaves some out. The data contain more than 100,000 clones, approximately 84% of them singletons. The sequenced sample consisted of peripheral blood. The receptors here all came from a woman between 25 and 40 years old who had recovered from COVID-19.

The chain uses TRBV2 and TRBJ1-2; no reliable D call. V was shortened by 6 bases and J by 6 bases, with 20 bases between the two germline ends. The CDR3 runs 15 residues. CDR1 SNHLY and CDR2 FYNNEI come from the germline V gene. This CDR3 is CASRKAARVGHGYTF. CDR3 sequence (DNA): TGTGCCAGCAGGAAGGCGGCGAGGGTAGGTCATGGCTACACCTTC. Variable domain in full (rest from reference TRBV2 and TRBJ1-2): EPEVTQTPSHQVTQMGQEVILRCVPISNHLYFYWYRQILGQKVEFLVSFYNNEISEKSEIFDDQFSVERPDGSNFTLKIRSTKLEDSAMYFCASRKAARVGHGYTFGSGTRLTVV.

The chain is built from TRBV6-5 and TRBJ2-1; TRBD1 matches at 7 bases. The CDR3 is 14 residues long. Germline CDR1 is MNHEY and CDR2 is SVGAGI. J lost 6 bases, V lost 6 bases, and 8 bases had no gene match. Here the CDR3 reads CASSRGDSGNEQFF. CDR3 coding DNA: TGTGCCAGCAGCCGAGGGGACAGTGGCAATGAGCAGTTCTTC.

The chain couples TRBV7-9 to TRBJ1-4; a possible D gene is TRBD1 (5 bases). Germline V CDR1 and CDR2: SEHNR, FQNEAQ (reference sequence). This CDR3 spans 14 amino acids. Trimming took off 2 bases at V and 10 bases at J, with 14 bases between the two ends. The CDR3 bases are TGTGCCAGCAGCTTAAGTGTCAGGGATGGAAAACTGTTTTTT. This encodes CASSLSVRDGKLFF.

Relative to its sample, this clone is medium-sized. The rearrangement uses TRBV15 and TRBJ1-2, with D possibly TRBD1 on 6 matching bases. The CDR3 is 15 amino acids. Germline-derived CDR1 and CDR2 are LNHNV and YYDKDF (reference sequence). Trimming pared 0 bases from V and 4 bases from J, leaving 12 bases between. This chain's CDR3 is CATSRDSQGSYGYTF. The CDR3 nucleotides are TGTGCCACCAGCAGAGATTCTCAGGGGAGCTATGGCTACACCTTC.

In this sample, this clone turned up a few times. This chain links TRBV19 with TRBJ2-1, with 13 bases identical to TRBD2. V dropped 6 bases and J dropped 6; count of bases not matched to a gene: 11. The germline CDR1 and CDR2 sequences are LNHDA and SQIVND (reference sequence). This CDR3 comprises 17 residues. The CDR3 loop reads CASSPTSGRFEGNEQFF. The CDR3 DNA is TGTGCCAGTAGCCCGACTAGCGGGAGGTTCGAGGGCAATGAGCAGTTCTTC.

The V gene is TRBV2, the J gene TRBJ1-4; D gene uncertain. The V end lost 2 bases, the J end lost 6 bases, and 7 bases lay between the germline ends. The germline CDR1 and CDR2 sequences are SNHLY and FYNNEI. This CDR3 spans 13 amino acids. The CDR3 region is CASSETGYEKLFF. For the CDR3, the DNA is TGTGCCAGCAGTGAAACCGGGTATGAAAAACTGTTTTTT.

The chain combines TRBV4-1 with TRBJ1-1, with D perhaps TRBD1 (5 bases). Per the germline V gene, CDR1 is MGHRA and CDR2 is YSYEKL. The CDR3 has 15 amino acids. V lost 2 bases to trimming and J lost 6 bases, with 16 bases between them. The CDR3 is CASSQIAQGGAEAFF. CDR3 coding DNA: TGCGCCAGCAGCCAAATCGCCCAGGGAGGCGCTGAAGCTTTCTTT.

The sample holds a few counts of this clone. V is TRBV5-1 and J is TRBJ2-1, with 14 bases matching TRBD2. The V gene's germline CDR1 is SGHRS and CDR2 YFSETQ. This CDR3 has 16 amino acids. V dropped 0 bases and J dropped 7; count of bases not matched to a gene: 3. The CDR3 region has the DNA TGCGCCAGCAGCTTGGTAGGGACTAGCGGGAGTAATGAGCAGTTCTTC. Translated: CASSLVGTSGSNEQFF.

The CDR3 sequence: CASRSGTGGLDYGYTF. The CDR3 DNA reads as TGTGCCAGCAGATCCGGGACAGGGGGCTTGGACTATGGCTACACCTTC. The chain couples TRBV2 to TRBJ1-2; 12 bases line up with TRBD1. The CDR3 has 16 residues. The V gene end was trimmed by 6 bases and the J gene end by 3 bases; junction bases not matched to a gene: 8. Germline CDR1 and CDR2: SNHLY and FYNNEI. Full variable domain (rest looked up from reference TRBV2 and TRBJ1-2): EPEVTQTPSHQVTQMGQEVILRCVPISNHLYFYWYRQILGQKVEFLVSFYNNEISEKSEIFDDQFSVERPDGSNFTLKIRSTKLEDSAMYFCASRSGTGGLDYGYTFGSGTRLTVV.

V gene TRBV11-2 combines with J gene TRBJ2-7; unclear D gene. Trimming cost V 2 bases and J 6 bases, with 11 bases left between them. This CDR3 comprises 13 residues. Germline lookup yields CDR1 SGHAT and CDR2 FQNNGV. The CDR3 DNA reads as TGTGCCAGCAGCTTAATAGAGCGCTCCGAGCAGTACTTC. This encodes CASSLIERSEQYF.

This clone was picked up a small number of times. The chain combines TRBV4-1 with TRBJ1-2; TRBD1 matches at 8 bases. Losses at the gene ends were 0 bases for V and 4 bases for J; bases not matched to a gene: 10. Germline V gene lookup returns CDR1 MGHRA and CDR2 YSYEKL. The CDR3 is made up of 17 amino acids. CDR3 nucleotides: TGCGCCAGCAGCCAAGATGGTGCTCGGGACAGGAGCTATGGCTACACCTTC. It is translated as CASSQDGARDRSYGYTF.